Detailed here is one T cell receptor (beta chain). The source of the sample is a study of blood T cell repertoires in COVID-19. In the source study's methods: For nucleated cells, counts were estimated from reference gene primer amplification. Profiling relied on immunoSEQ multiplex PCR, and the TCRdb table lists in-frame clones only, not all of them. V and J calls and clone size come straight from that table; D and trimming were deduced from the DNA. The sample consists of under 200,000 clones, over 60% of them appearing once. Sequencing was performed on peripheral blood. The TCR was taken from a man aged 55 to 70 with acute or convalescent COVID-19.

The CDR3 nucleotides read TGTGCCAGCAGCCCCGACATAAACACCTATGGCTACACCTTC. It is translated as CASSPDINTYGYTF. V usage is TRBV5-5 and J usage is TRBJ1-2, with D unresolved. The CDR3 covers 14 residues. Germline loops: CDR1 SGHKS, CDR2 YYEKEE (reference sequence). The V gene lost 4 bases and the J gene lost 4 bases, with 14 bases spanning the gap.